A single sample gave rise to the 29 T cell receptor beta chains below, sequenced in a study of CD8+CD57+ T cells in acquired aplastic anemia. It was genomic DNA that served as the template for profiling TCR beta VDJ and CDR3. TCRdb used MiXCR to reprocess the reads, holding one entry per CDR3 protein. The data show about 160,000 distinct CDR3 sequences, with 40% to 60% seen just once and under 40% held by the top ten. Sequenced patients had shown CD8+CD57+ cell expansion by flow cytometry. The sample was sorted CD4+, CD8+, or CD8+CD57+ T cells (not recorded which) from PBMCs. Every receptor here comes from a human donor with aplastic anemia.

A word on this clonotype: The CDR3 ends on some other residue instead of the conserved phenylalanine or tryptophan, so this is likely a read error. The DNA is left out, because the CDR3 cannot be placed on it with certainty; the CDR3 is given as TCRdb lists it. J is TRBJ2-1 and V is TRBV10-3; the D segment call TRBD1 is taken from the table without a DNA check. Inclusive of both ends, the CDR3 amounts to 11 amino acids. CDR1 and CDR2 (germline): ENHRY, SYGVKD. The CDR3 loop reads CAISGGDEQLL.

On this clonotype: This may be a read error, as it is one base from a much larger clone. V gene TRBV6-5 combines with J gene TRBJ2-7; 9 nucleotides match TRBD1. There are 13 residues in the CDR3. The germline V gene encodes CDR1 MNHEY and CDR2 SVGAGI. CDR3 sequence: CASSSGQGFERYF. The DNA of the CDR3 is TGTGCCAGCAGTTCCGGACAGGGGTTCGAGCGGTACTTC.

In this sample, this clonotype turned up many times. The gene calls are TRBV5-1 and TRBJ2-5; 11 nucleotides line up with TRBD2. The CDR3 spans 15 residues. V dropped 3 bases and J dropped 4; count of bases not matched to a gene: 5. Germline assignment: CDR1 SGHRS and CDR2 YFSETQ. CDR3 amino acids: CASSSTLAGVETQYF. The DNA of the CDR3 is TGCGCCAGCAGCTCGACACTAGCGGGAGTAGAGACCCAGTACTTC.

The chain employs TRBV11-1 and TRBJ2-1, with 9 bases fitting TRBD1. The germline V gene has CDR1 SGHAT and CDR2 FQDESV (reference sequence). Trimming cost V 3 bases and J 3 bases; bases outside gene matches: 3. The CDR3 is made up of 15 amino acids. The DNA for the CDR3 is TGTGCCAGCAGCTTGGGACAGGGATACTACAATGAGCAGTTCTTC. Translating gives CASSLGQGYYNEQFF.

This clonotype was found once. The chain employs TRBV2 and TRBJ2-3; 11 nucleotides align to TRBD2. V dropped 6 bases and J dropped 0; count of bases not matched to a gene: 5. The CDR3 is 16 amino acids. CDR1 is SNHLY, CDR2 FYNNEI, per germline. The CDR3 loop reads CASRVRTSGSTDTQYF. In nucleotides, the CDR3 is TGTGCCAGCAGAGTCCGGACTAGCGGGAGCACAGATACGCAGTATTTT.

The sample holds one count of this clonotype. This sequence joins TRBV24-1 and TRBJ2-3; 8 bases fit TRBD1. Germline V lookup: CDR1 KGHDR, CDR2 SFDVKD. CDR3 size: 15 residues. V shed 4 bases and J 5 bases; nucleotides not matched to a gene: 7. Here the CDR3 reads CATSDRGQGVDTQYF. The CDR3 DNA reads TGTGCCACCAGTGACCGTGGACAGGGCGTAGATACGCAGTATTTT.

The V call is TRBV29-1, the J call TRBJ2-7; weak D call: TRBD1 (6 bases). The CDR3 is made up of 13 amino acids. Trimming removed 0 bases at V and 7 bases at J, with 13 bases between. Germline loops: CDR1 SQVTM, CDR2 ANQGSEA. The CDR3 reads CSVEDPPGVEQYF. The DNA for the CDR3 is TGCAGCGTTGAAGATCCCCCAGGGGTAGAGCAGTACTTC.

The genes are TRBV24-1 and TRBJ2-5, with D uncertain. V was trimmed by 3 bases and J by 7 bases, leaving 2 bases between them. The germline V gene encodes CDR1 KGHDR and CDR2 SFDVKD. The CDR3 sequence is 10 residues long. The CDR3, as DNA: TGTGCCACCAGTGATGTGACCCAGTACTTC. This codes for CATSDVTQYF.

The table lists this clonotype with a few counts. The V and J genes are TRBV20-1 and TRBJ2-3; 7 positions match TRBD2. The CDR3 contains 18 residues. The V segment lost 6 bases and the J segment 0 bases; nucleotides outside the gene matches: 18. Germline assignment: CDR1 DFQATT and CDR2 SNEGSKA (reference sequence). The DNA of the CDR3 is TGCAGTGCCAATAGCCGACCCCTCCGGGACTATAGCACAGATACGCAGTATTTT. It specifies CSANSRPLRDYSTDTQYF.

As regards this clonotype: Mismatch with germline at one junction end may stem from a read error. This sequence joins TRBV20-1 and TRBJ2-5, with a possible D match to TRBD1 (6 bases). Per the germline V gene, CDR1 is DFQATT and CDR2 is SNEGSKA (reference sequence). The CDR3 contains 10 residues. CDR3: CSARGETQYF. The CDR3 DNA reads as TGTAGTGCTAGGGGGGAGACCCAGTACTTC.

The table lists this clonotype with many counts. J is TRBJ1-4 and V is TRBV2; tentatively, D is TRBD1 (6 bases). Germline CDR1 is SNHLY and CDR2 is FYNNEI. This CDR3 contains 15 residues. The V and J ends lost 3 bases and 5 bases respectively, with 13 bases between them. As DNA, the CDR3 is TGTGCCAGCAGTGAGGACAGCTCTTTGAATGAAAAACTGTTTTTT. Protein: CASSEDSSLNEKLFF.

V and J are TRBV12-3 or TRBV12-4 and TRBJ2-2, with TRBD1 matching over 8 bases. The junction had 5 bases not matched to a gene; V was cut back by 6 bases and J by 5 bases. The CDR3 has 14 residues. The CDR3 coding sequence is TGTGCCAGCAGAAGACAGGGGTGGACCGGGGAGCTGTTTTTT. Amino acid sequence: CASRRQGWTGELFF.

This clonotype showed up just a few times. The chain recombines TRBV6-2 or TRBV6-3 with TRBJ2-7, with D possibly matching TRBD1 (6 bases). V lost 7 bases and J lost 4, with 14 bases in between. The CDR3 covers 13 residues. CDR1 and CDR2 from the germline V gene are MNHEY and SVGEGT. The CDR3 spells CASTYHTGYEQYF. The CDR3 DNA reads TGTGCCAGCACTTATCATACAGGGTACGAGCAGTACTTC.

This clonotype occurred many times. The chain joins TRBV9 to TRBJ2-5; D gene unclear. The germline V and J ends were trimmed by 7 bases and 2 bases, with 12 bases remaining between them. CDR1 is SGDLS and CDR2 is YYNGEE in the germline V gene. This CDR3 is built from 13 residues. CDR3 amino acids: CASGGADQETQYF. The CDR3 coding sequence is TGTGCCAGCGGTGGAGCAGATCAAGAGACCCAGTACTTC.

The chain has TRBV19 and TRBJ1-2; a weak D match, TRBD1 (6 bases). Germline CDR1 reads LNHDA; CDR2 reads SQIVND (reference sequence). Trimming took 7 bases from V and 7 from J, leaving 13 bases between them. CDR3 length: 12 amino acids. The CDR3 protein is CASTWGGLGYTF. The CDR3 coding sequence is TGTGCCAGTACCTGGGGGGGGCTTGGCTACACCTTC.

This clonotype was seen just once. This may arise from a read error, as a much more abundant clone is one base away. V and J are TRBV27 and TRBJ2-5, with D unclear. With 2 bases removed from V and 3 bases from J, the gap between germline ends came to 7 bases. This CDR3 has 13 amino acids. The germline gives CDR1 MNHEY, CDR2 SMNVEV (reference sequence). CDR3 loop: CASSLSEEETQYF. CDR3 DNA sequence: TGTGCCAGCAGTTTAAGCGAGGAAGAGACCCAGTACTTC.

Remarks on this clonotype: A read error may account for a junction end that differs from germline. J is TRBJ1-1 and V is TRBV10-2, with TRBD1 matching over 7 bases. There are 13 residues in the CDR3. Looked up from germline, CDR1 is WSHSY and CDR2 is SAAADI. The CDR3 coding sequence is TGTGCCGTCGGACAGGTTGAGGGCACTGAAGCTTTCTTT. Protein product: CAVGQVEGTEAFF.

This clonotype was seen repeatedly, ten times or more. CDR3 region: CATDSSGTGYQPQHF. Here the CDR3 DNA reads TGTGCCACCGATTCATCCGGGACAGGATATCAGCCCCAGCATTTT. The chain couples TRBV19 to TRBJ1-5; TRBD1 aligns across 8 bases. Germline V gene sequence: CDR1 LNHDA, CDR2 SQIVND (reference sequence). The V gene end was trimmed by 10 bases and the J gene end by 5 bases; junction bases not matched to a gene: 13. This CDR3 region has 15 residues.

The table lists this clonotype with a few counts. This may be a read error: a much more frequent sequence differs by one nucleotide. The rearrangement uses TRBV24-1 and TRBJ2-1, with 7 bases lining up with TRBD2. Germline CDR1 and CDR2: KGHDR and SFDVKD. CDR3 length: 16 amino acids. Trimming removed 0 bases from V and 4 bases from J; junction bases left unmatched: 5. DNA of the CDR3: TGTGCCACCAGTGATTTGCCAGGGAGGGCGTACAATGAGCAGTTCTTC. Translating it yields CATSDLPGRAYNEQFF.

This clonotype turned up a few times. CDR3 nucleotides: TGTGCCAGCAGCGCGGACAGGGGATCATTGGGCTATGGCTACACCTTC. Protein product: CASSADRGSLGYGYTF. The genes are TRBV5-5 and TRBJ1-2, with 9 bases identical to TRBD1. The germline CDR1 and CDR2 sequences are SGHKS and YYEKEE (reference sequence). The CDR3 has 16 residues. V lost 4 bases and J lost 4; bases outside the gene matches: 11.

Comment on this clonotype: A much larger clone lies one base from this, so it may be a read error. CDR3 DNA: TGTGCCAGCAGCTTGGTAGGGATTAAGGGGAATGGCTGCACCTTC. Its translation is CASSLVGIKGNGCTF. The chain has TRBV5-6 and TRBJ1-2, with D perhaps matching TRBD1 (5 bases). CDR3 size: 15 residues. Germline lookup yields CDR1 SGHDT and CDR2 YYEEEE.

CDR3 sequence (DNA): TGTGCCAGTAGTATAGGTTTGGTCGATACGCAGTATTTT. Protein product: CASSIGLVDTQYF. This chain links TRBV19 with TRBJ2-3; no clear D. Germline V gene data show CDR1 as LNHDA and CDR2 as SQIVND (reference sequence). V lost 1 base and J lost 6, with 8 bases in between. The CDR3 consists of 13 residues.

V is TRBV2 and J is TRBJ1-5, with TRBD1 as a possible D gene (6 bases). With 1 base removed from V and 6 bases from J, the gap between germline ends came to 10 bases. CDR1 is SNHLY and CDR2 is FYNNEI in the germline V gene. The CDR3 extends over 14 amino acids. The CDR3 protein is CASSEGQGPQPQHF. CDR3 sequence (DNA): TGTGCCAGCAGTGAAGGGCAGGGGCCTCAGCCCCAGCATTTT.

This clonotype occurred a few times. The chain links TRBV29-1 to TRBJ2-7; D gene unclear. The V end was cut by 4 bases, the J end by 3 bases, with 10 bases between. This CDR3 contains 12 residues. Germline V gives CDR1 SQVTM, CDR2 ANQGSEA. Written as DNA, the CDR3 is TGCAGCGTTGCTTCACAGTTCTACGAGCAGTACTTC. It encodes CSVASQFYEQYF.

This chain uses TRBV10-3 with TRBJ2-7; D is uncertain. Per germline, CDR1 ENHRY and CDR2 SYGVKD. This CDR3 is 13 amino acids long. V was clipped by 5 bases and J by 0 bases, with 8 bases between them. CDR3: CAISRLDSYEQYF. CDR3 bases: TGTGCCATCAGTCGACTGGACTCCTACGAGCAGTACTTC.

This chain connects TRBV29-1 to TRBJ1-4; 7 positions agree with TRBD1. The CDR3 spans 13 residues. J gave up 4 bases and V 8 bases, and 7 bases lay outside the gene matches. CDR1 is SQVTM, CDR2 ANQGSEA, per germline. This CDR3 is CSCSGTDNEKLFF. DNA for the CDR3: TGCAGCTGCTCCGGGACAGATAATGAAAAACTGTTTTTT.

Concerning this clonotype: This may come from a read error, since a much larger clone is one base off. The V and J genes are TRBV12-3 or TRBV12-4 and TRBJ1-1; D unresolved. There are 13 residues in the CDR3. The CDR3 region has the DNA TGTGCCAGTACACCCGACCCGTGGGCTGAAACTTTCTTT. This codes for CASTPDPWAETFF.

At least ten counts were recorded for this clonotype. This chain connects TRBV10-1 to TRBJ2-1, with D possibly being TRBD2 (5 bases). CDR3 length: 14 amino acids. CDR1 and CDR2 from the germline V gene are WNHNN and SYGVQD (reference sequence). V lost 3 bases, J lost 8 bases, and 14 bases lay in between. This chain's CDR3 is CASSDRGGWDEQFF. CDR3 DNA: TGCGCCAGCAGTGATAGAGGAGGTTGGGATGAGCAGTTCTTC.

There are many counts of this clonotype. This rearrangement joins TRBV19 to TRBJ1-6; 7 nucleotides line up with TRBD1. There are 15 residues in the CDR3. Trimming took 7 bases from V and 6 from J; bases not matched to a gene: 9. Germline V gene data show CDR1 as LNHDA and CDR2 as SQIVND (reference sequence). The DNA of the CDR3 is TGTGCCAGTATAGGGTCTACAGGGGTTAATTCACCCCTCCACTTT. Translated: CASIGSTGVNSPLHF.